This T cell receptor beta chain was retrieved from a study of T cells in Graves' hyperthyroidism and ophthalmopathy. Study results and caveats: Most clonotypes that expanded in the thyroid above 0.001 also showed up in blood.

This clonotype has ten or more counts. No antigen is known for it. Amplification yielded TCR beta CDR3 regions, with RNA transcripts as the source. TCR CDR3 regions were first amplified by RT-PCR with HTBI primers. TCRdb passed the multiplex PCR reads through MiXCR, listing each CDR3 protein once. Of over 500,000 distinct CDR3 sequences in the sample, 17% were seen once. PBMCs were obtained from about 9 ml fresh peripheral blood. Per germline, CDR1 MNHNS and CDR2 SASEGT. The ends were cut back, 10 bases at V and 4 bases at J, with 19 bases in the middle. The CDR3 runs 14 residues. Sequencing used blood. The chain couples TRBV6-1 to TRBJ1-2; D possibly corresponds to TRBD1 (5 bases). The sequence was collected from a woman aged 18-29 years with Graves' ophthalmopathy. The CDR3 here is CATTSLRGGYGYTF. Written as DNA, the CDR3 is TGTGCCACCACGTCCCTCCGTGGGGGCTATGGCTACACCTTC.